What follows are 18 T cell receptor beta chains derived from one specimen sequenced in a study of neurological immune-mediated disorders. TCRdb reprocessed the 5' RACE reads via MiXCR and lists one record per CDR3 protein. The table has more than 40,000 distinct CDR3 sequences, more than 14% seen once. The sample taken for sequencing was CD4+ T cells from blood. The receptors derive from a woman aged 55-75 years with HTLV-1-associated myelopathy (HAM/TSP).

The table lists this clonotype with many counts. The V call is TRBV19, the J call TRBJ1-5, with 8 positions matching TRBD1. The germline V gene encodes CDR1 LNHDA and CDR2 SQIVND (reference sequence). This CDR3 is built from 17 residues. The J segment lost 7 bases and the V segment lost 1 base, leaving 12 bases of the junction unmatched. The CDR3: CASSIVRAGGPRQPQHF. The CDR3, as DNA: TGTGCCAGTAGTATAGTCCGGGCAGGGGGCCCCAGGCAGCCCCAGCATTTT.

Ten or more counts support this clonotype. The V gene is TRBV25-1, the J gene TRBJ1-1; D ambiguous. The V end was cut by 4 bases, the J end by 6 bases, with 15 bases between. The CDR3 is 14 residues long. Germline V lookup: CDR1 MGHDK, CDR2 SYGVNS. In DNA form, the CDR3 reads TGTGCCAGCAGTGCGCCACTAGGGCGGGCTGAAGCTTTCTTT. As protein: CASSAPLGRAEAFF.

J is TRBJ2-1 and V is TRBV3-1; perhaps TRBD1 as D (5 bases). The CDR3 loop spans 13 amino acids. Trimming pared 5 bases from V and 6 bases from J, leaving 11 bases between. Per germline, CDR1 LGHDT and CDR2 YNNKEL (reference sequence). The CDR3 DNA reads as TGTGCCAGCAGCTCGACAGTGATCAATGAGCAGTTCTTC. Translating gives CASSSTVINEQFF.

This clonotype came up many times. The rearrangement joins TRBV5-1 to TRBJ1-1; 8 bases agree with TRBD1. This CDR3 contains 14 residues. Trimming cost V 4 bases and J 4 bases; bases outside gene matches: 6. CDR1 is SGHRS and CDR2 is YFSETQ in the germline V gene. This CDR3 is CASSPRQGSTEAFF. The CDR3 nucleotides are TGCGCCAGCAGCCCCAGACAGGGGAGCACTGAAGCTTTCTTT.

This clonotype was detected many times. The chain carries TRBV3-1 and TRBJ2-2; D might be TRBD1 (6 bases). The V end lost 0 bases, the J end lost 5 bases, and 16 bases lay between the germline ends. There are 17 residues in the CDR3. The V gene's germline CDR1 is LGHDT and CDR2 YNNKEL (reference sequence). The CDR3 DNA reads as TGTGCCAGCAGCCAAGATGAAGGGCCCAGGGGTACCGGGGAGCTGTTTTTT. Amino acids: CASSQDEGPRGTGELFF.

This clonotype occurred many times. The chain couples TRBV5-6 to TRBJ2-4; D perhaps matches TRBD2 (6 bases). The ends were cut back, 3 bases at V and 7 bases at J, with 14 bases in the middle. The CDR3 has 14 residues. Germline CDR1 is SGHDT and CDR2 is YYEEEE. CDR3 loop: CASSSGTHLNIQYF. CDR3 in DNA: TGTGCCAGCAGCTCCGGGACTCACCTGAACATTCAGTACTTC.

This clonotype came up many times. The chain employs TRBV4-1 and TRBJ2-2, with 7 positions matching TRBD1. V shed 5 bases and J 6 bases; nucleotides not matched to a gene: 15. There are 17 residues in the CDR3. CDR1 is MGHRA and CDR2 is YSYEKL in the germline V gene. The CDR3 bases are TGCGCCAGCAGCGGAGAAACATATTCCGGACAGGCCGGGGAGCTGTTTTTT. Translating it yields CASSGETYSGQAGELFF.

In regard to this clonotype: This sequence may be a read error, since a much larger clone differs from it by one base. The V and J genes are TRBV2 and TRBJ2-1, with 12 bases lining up with TRBD2. Germline assignment: CDR1 SNHLY and CDR2 FYNNEI. J lost 3 bases, V lost 7 bases, and 4 bases had no gene match. The CDR3 is 15 amino acids. The CDR3, as DNA: TGTGCCAGCACCCTACTAGCGGGGGGCTACAATGAGCAGTTCTTC. Amino acids: CASTLLAGGYNEQFF.

This clonotype was seen at least ten times. This sequence joins TRBV20-1 and TRBJ2-3; 9 positions agree with TRBD2. Trimming took 5 bases from V and 5 from J; bases not matched to a gene: 11. The V gene's germline CDR1 is DFQATT and CDR2 SNEGSKA (reference sequence). The CDR3 has 15 amino acids. The CDR3, as DNA: TGCAGTGCTTTCCCCCAAGCGGGGGGAATAGATACGCAGTATTTT. Protein: CSAFPQAGGIDTQYF.

The chain combines TRBV6-5 with TRBJ2-7, with 9 bases aligning to TRBD2. Germline CDR1 is MNHEY and CDR2 is SVGAGI. V trimming: 11 bases; J trimming: 5 bases; junction bases outside the gene matches: 7. This CDR3 is built from 12 residues. CDR3 amino acids: CAAGGPSDEQYF. CDR3 bases: TGTGCCGCGGGGGGGCCTTCCGACGAGCAGTACTTC.

This clonotype occurred many times. This chain uses TRBV10-3 with TRBJ2-7, with 9 bases aligning to TRBD1. The CDR3 covers 14 residues. J gave up 6 bases and V 5 bases, and 8 bases lay outside the gene matches. The V gene's germline CDR1 is ENHRY and CDR2 SYGVKD. This chain's CDR3 is CAISLRDRVIEQYF. The CDR3 coding sequence is TGTGCCATCAGTCTCCGGGACAGGGTCATCGAGCAGTACTTC.

For this clonotype: One end of the junction does not line up with germline, which may come from a read error. The chain links TRBV5-1 to TRBJ2-1; D is undetermined. Germline-derived CDR1 and CDR2 are SGHRS and YFSETQ. The CDR3 runs 15 residues. The CDR3 loop is CASSSVGSSYNEQIF. The DNA of the CDR3 is TGCGCCAGCAGCTCAGTGGGCAGCTCCTACAATGAGCAGATCTTC.

In its sample, this clonotype was seen many times. The chain is built from TRBV21-1 and TRBJ1-4; the table's D call, TRBD1, has no DNA check behind it. TRBV21-1 is shown as a pseudogene. CDR3 size: 12 residues. This CDR3 reads CASKGTNEKLFF. The CDR3 DNA reads TGTGCCAGCAAGGGGACTAATGAAAAACTGTTTTTT.

This clonotype was observed many times. The rearrangement uses TRBV20-1 and TRBJ1-5; D might be TRBD1 (5 bases). Germline V CDR1 and CDR2: DFQATT, SNEGSKA (reference sequence). CDR3 size: 13 residues. V gave up 4 bases and J gave up 9 bases, with 16 bases separating them. The CDR3 loop is CSANTGVGGPQHF. CDR3 bases: TGCAGTGCTAACACAGGTGTCGGTGGGCCCCAGCATTTT.

This clonotype was observed at least ten times. This chain joins TRBV5-6 and TRBJ1-1; D gene uncertain. Trimming removed 0 bases from V and 2 bases from J, with 5 bases in between. The CDR3 is made up of 13 amino acids. Germline V gene data show CDR1 as SGHDT and CDR2 as YYEEEE. CDR3 sequence reads: CASSLGGNTEAFF. The CDR3 nucleotides are TGTGCCAGCAGCTTGGGCGGTAACACTGAAGCTTTCTTT.

This clonotype was picked up a small number of times. The chain recombines TRBV7-2 with TRBJ1-3; no reliable D call. Per the germline V gene, CDR1 is SGHTA and CDR2 is FQGNSA. The V end was cut by 5 bases, the J end by 1 base, with 9 bases between. The length of the CDR3 is 14 residues. CDR3 in amino acids: CASSPLLSGNTIYF. CDR3 sequence (DNA): TGTGCCAGCAGCCCCCTGCTATCTGGAAACACCATATATTTT. The full variable domain, its missing parts supplied by reference TRBV7-2 and TRBJ1-3, is GAGVSQSPSNKVTEKGKDVELRCDPISGHTALYWYRQSLGQGLEFLIYFQGNSAPDKSGLPSDRFSAERTGGSVSTLTIQRTQQEDSAVYLCASSPLLSGNTIYFGEGSWLTVV.

In this sample, this clonotype is medium-sized. The rearrangement joins TRBV5-1 to TRBJ1-2; D perhaps matches TRBD1 (5 bases). Trimming pared 2 bases from V and 5 bases from J, leaving 19 bases between. CDR1 is SGHRS and CDR2 is YFSETQ in the germline V gene. This CDR3 region has 16 residues. CDR3 in amino acids: CASSFESGPSGYGYTF. CDR3 DNA: TGCGCCAGCAGCTTCGAGTCGGGGCCATCGGGGTATGGCTACACCTTC.

Within the sample, this clonotype is medium-sized (0.01 to 0.1%). The V and J genes are TRBV3-1 and TRBJ1-6; D is ambiguous. Germline CDR1 reads LGHDT; CDR2 reads YNNKEL (reference sequence). The CDR3 is 16 residues long. V lost 6 bases, J lost 7 bases, and 19 bases lay in between. CDR3 sequence: CASSLGYRAPNSPLHF. The CDR3 coding sequence is TGTGCCAGCAGTCTCGGGTATCGGGCGCCGAATTCACCCCTCCACTTT. Combining the CDR3 with reference TRBV3-1 and TRBJ1-6 gives the whole variable domain DTAVSQTPKYLVTQMGNDKSIKCEQNLGHDTMYWYKQDSKKFLKIMFSYNNKELIINETVPNRFSPKSPDKAHLNLHINSLELGDSAVYFCASSLGYRAPNSPLHFGNGTRLTVT.